The clone carrying this TCR beta chain has ten or more counts. Building of the TCR beta libraries involved iRepertoire HTBI primers and Arm-PCR of CDR3 regions. In TCRdb, the multiplex PCR reads were re-called with MiXCR into one record per CDR3 protein. The table records 250,000 to 300,000 distinct CDR3 sequences, around 19% of them present only once. This entry is derived from a study of regulatory T cells in long-lasting Graves disease. With V trimmed by 4 bases and J by 3 bases, 2 bases remained unmatched. This CDR3 is built from 15 residues. Germline lookup yields CDR1 MNHNS and CDR2 SASEGT. Time point of the sample: newly diagnosed GD, antithyroid drugs for less than 3 months. PBMCs were the source of the RNA used for TCR sequencing. The same specimen was also included in a second study, on T cells in Graves' hyperthyroidism and ophthalmopathy.

The sequenced sample was peripheral blood mononuclear cells (PBMCs), obtained at new diagnosis, from a patient treated with antithyroid drugs. The rearrangement joins TRBV6-1 to TRBJ1-4; 10 nucleotides align to TRBD1. This clonotype was sampled from a woman aged 25 to 39 with Graves disease. The CDR3 DNA sequence: TGTGCCAGCAGTGGGGACAGGGGACCTAATGAAAAACTGTTTTTT. This codes for CASSGDRGPNEKLFF.